This T cell receptor (beta chain) is from a study of blood T cell repertoires in COVID-19. Study at large: Acute and convalescent COVID-19 specimens originated in the United States, Italy and Spain. Sources were T cells, B-cell-depleted T cells, or PBMCs; the material itself was cDNA or gDNA.

The V segment lost 2 bases and the J segment 0 bases; nucleotides outside the gene matches: 2. This CDR3 comprises 15 residues. The germline gives CDR1 SGHTA, CDR2 FQGTGA. As handled by the study authors: Quantification of nucleated cells was approximated via reference gene primer amplification. Sequencing was performed with immunoSEQ multiplex PCR; in TCRdb, only in-frame clones are kept and a portion is missing. V and J calls and clone size follow that table, whereas D and trimming were derived from the DNA. In the table there are more than 85,000 clones, about 88% of which are singletons. The receptor was derived from an older woman with acute or convalescent COVID-19. This rearrangement joins TRBV7-3 to TRBJ2-7, with 9 nucleotides matching TRBD2. Sequencing input: peripheral blood. As DNA, the CDR3 is TGTGCCAGCAGCTTAGGCGGGGGGGACTCCTACGAGCAGTACTTC. This sequence encodes CASSLGGGDSYEQYF.